A single sample gave rise to the 20 T cell receptor beta chains below, sequenced in a study of memory CD4+ T cells and cytomegalovirus serostatus. Clones were sequenced by immunoSEQ multiplex PCR, and TCRdb holds only the in-frame ones, with some missing. Among some 60,000 clones listed, roughly 81% were seen once. Single viable CD3+CD4+CD8-CD45RO+ cells were sorted as the memory CD4+ T cells. The sequenced material came from memory CD4+ T cells from blood. These receptors came from an adult in good health and CMV-seronegative.

J is TRBJ1-5 and V is TRBV28; unclear D gene. Germline CDR1 is MDHEN and CDR2 is SYDVKM. Trimming left V 3 bases short and J 0 bases short, with 9 bases between. CDR3 length: 15 residues. DNA of the CDR3: TGTGCCAGCAGTTTGGGTCGATTTAGCAATCAGCCCCAGCATTTT. It encodes CASSLGRFSNQPQHF.

J is TRBJ2-1 and V is TRBV12-2. TRBV12-2 is recorded as a pseudogene. The CDR3 has 16 residues. Here the CDR3 reads CASYVKAPCSYNEQFF. The CDR3 DNA reads as TGTGCAAGTTATGTAAAGGCTCCATGCTCCTACAATGAGCAGTTCTTC.

This clone was detected only a few times. The chain has TRBV7-2 and TRBJ1-2; a possible D gene is TRBD1 (5 bases). Germline lookup yields CDR1 SGHTA and CDR2 FQGNSA. CDR3 size: 16 residues. V gave up 6 bases and J gave up 4 bases, with 21 bases separating them. CDR3 loop: CASSRGTGRASYGYTF. The DNA for the CDR3 is TGTGCCAGCAGTCGAGGCACGGGCAGGGCCTCCTATGGCTACACCTTC.

In its sample, this clone was seen once. The chain couples TRBV7-7 to TRBJ2-2; TRBD2 is a possible D gene (6 bases). V shed 4 bases and J shed 1 base, with 10 bases lying between them. The CDR3 is 15 residues long. Germline-derived CDR1 and CDR2 are SSHAT and FNYEAQ (reference sequence). The CDR3 reads CASSSSGRNTGELFF. CDR3 coding DNA: TGTGCCAGCAGCTCGAGCGGGCGGAACACCGGGGAGCTGTTTTTT.

This clone appeared once. Other DNA sequences of this sample code for an identical CDR3. J is TRBJ1-1 and V is TRBV19; D is ambiguous. Trimming shortened V by 3 bases and J by 1 base, and 6 bases separated the two germline ends. CDR3 length: 13 residues. CDR1 LNHDA and CDR2 SQIVND come from the germline V gene (reference sequence). In DNA form, the CDR3 reads TGTGCCAGTAGTATTGGGCAGAACACTGAAGCTTTCTTT. Translating it yields CASSIGQNTEAFF.

The chain links TRBV5-1 to TRBJ2-6, with unresolved D. The CDR3 has 17 residues. Trimming pared 4 bases from V and 0 bases from J, leaving 14 bases between. CDR1 is SGHRS, CDR2 YFSETQ, per germline. The CDR3 region has the DNA TGCGCCAGCAGCGCACCGAAAGAAGGCTCTGGGGCCAACGTCCTGACTTTC. This codes for CASSAPKEGSGANVLTF.

The rearrangement joins TRBV19 to TRBJ1-3; perhaps TRBD1 as D (5 bases). The CDR3 length is 16 residues. Per the germline V gene, CDR1 is LNHDA and CDR2 is SQIVND (reference sequence). Deletions cut 7 bases from V and 1 base from J, with 17 bases between. The CDR3 DNA follows: TGTGCCAGTACAAGGGACGACAGAGGGTCTGGAAACACCATATATTTT. Translation gives CASTRDDRGSGNTIYF.

This clone was counted only a few times. The chain has TRBV7-9 and TRBJ2-7; D perhaps matches TRBD1 (5 bases). V was pared by 4 bases and J by 4 bases, with 11 bases between. In germline, CDR1 is SEHNR, CDR2 FQNEAQ (reference sequence). This CDR3 region has 13 residues. CDR3 amino acids: CASSSDQGYEQYF. The CDR3 region has the DNA TGTGCCAGCAGCTCGGACCAGGGATACGAGCAGTACTTC. The complete variable domain, with remaining parts taken from reference TRBV7-9 and TRBJ2-7, reads DTGVSQNPRHKITKRGQNVTFRCDPISEHNRLYWYRQTLGQGPEFLTYFQNEAQLEKSRLLSDRFSAERPKGSFSTLEIQRTEQGDSAMYLCASSSDQGYEQYFGPGTRLTVT.

The chain has TRBV27 and TRBJ1-5; no clear D. From germline, CDR1 is MNHEY and CDR2 SMNVEV (reference sequence). This CDR3 is 13 amino acids long. The germline V and J ends were trimmed by 5 bases and 3 bases, with 8 bases remaining between them. The CDR3 sequence: CASSAKANQPQHF. The CDR3 DNA sequence: TGTGCCAGCAGTGCTAAGGCCAATCAGCCCCAGCATTTT.

The J gene is TRBJ1-1, the V gene TRBV6-5, with TRBD1 identical over 9 bases. This CDR3 has 15 amino acids. CDR1 is MNHEY and CDR2 is SVGAGI in the germline V gene. V dropped 0 bases and J dropped 12; count of bases not matched to a gene: 11. The CDR3 bases are TGTGCCAGCAGTTACTCAAGGTGGAAAGGGACAGGGACTTTCTTT. It yields the protein CASSYSRWKGTGTFF.

The chain has TRBV19 and TRBJ1-2, with D hard to call. V shed 8 bases and J shed 0 bases, with 10 bases lying between them. This CDR3 has 13 residues. CDR1 LNHDA and CDR2 SQIVND come from the germline V gene (reference sequence). For the CDR3, the DNA is TGTGCCAGTCCTCAAGACCCTAACTATGGCTACACCTTC. This sequence encodes CASPQDPNYGYTF.

The chain combines TRBV29-1 with TRBJ1-1; D unclear. V was clipped by 4 bases and J by 3 bases, with 9 bases between them. There are 12 residues in the CDR3. Germline assignment: CDR1 SQVTM and CDR2 ANQGSEA. CDR3 in DNA: TGCAGCGTTGGAAACTGGGACACTGAAGCTTTCTTT. This sequence encodes CSVGNWDTEAFF. Looking up the rest from reference TRBV29-1 and TRBJ1-1 gives the full variable domain: SAVISQKPSRDICQRGTSLTIQCQVDSQVTMMFWYRQQPGQSLTLIATANQGSEATYESGFVIDKFPISRPNLTFSTLTVSNMSPEDSSIYLCSVGNWDTEAFFGQGTRLTVV.

The rearrangement joins TRBV5-5 to TRBJ1-2; 10 positions match TRBD1. The V gene's germline CDR1 is SGHKS and CDR2 YYEKEE (reference sequence). V lost 4 bases and J lost 3; bases outside the gene matches: 12. The CDR3 loop spans 17 amino acids. The CDR3 here is CASSTFGTGVSDYGYTF. CDR3 nucleotide sequence: TGTGCCAGCAGCACCTTCGGGACAGGGGTCAGTGACTATGGCTACACCTTC.

The gene calls are TRBV7-8 and TRBJ2-1, with D perhaps TRBD1 (5 bases). The CDR3 extends over 16 amino acids. The germline CDR1 and CDR2 sequences are SGHVS and FQNEAQ. The V and J ends lost 4 bases and 9 bases respectively, with 22 bases between them. The chain's CDR3 is CASSSRPQGYYGEQFF. In DNA, the CDR3 is TGTGCCAGCAGCTCACGGCCGCAGGGATACTATGGTGAGCAGTTCTTC.

The V call is TRBV5-4, the J call TRBJ2-1; 9 bases map to TRBD2. Germline V gene lookup returns CDR1 SGHNT and CDR2 YYREEE (reference sequence). The CDR3 is made up of 16 amino acids. V lost 4 bases and J lost 7; bases outside the gene matches: 12. Written as DNA, the CDR3 is TGTGCCAGCAGCGCGGCCCCGGGACTAGCACGTAATGAGCAGTTCTTC. It is translated as CASSAAPGLARNEQFF.

The chain's CDR3 is CASSKPGQRETQYF. CDR3 sequence (DNA): TGTGCCAGCAGCAAGCCAGGGCAACGAGAGACCCAGTACTTC. This chain links TRBV7-2 with TRBJ2-5; TRBD1 might be the D (5 bases). The CDR3 spans 14 residues. From germline, CDR1 is SGHTA and CDR2 FQGNSA. Trimming removed 5 bases from V and 4 bases from J, with 14 bases in between.

This chain joins TRBV10-3 and TRBJ2-1, with 8 bases lining up with TRBD2. This CDR3 is 15 amino acids long. V dropped 4 bases and J dropped 7; count of bases not matched to a gene: 9. Germline CDR1 and CDR2: ENHRY and SYGVKD. This chain's CDR3 is CAISGGGLGSNEQFF. CDR3 DNA: TGTGCCATCAGTGGGGGGGGACTAGGGAGTAATGAGCAGTTCTTC.

V is TRBV2 and J is TRBJ2-1; no reliable D call. Trimming took off 8 bases at V and 8 bases at J, with 19 bases between the two ends. This CDR3 contains 14 residues. The germline V gene encodes CDR1 SNHLY and CDR2 FYNNEI. CDR3 residues: CASGEVAVFDEQFF. DNA of the CDR3: TGTGCCAGCGGCGAGGTAGCTGTTTTCGATGAGCAGTTCTTC.

The chain employs TRBV7-8 and TRBJ2-7, with 10 bases identical to TRBD1. CDR1 and CDR2 from the germline V gene are SGHVS and FQNEAQ. Unmatched junction bases numbered 6, after V lost 6 bases and J lost 4 bases. The CDR3 runs to 14 residues. The CDR3 here is CASSFGTGVYEQYF. CDR3 nucleotides: TGTGCCAGCAGTTTCGGGACAGGGGTATACGAGCAGTACTTC.

V and J are TRBV7-9 and TRBJ1-1; TRBD1 matches 7 bases. With V trimmed by 5 bases and J by 12 bases, 12 bases remained unmatched. The CDR3 length is 13 residues. The V gene's germline CDR1 is SEHNR and CDR2 FQNEAQ (reference sequence). The CDR3 DNA sequence: TGTGCCAGCAGCCACAGGGGCGAAGGATCAACTTTCTTT. This codes for CASSHRGEGSTFF.